This TCR beta chain was observed in a study of T cells expressing NK-cell markers (dated by TCRdb to 2020 to 2022). For context, the study as a whole: Three sorted T-cell subsets (CD3+CD56+NKG2C+, CD3+CD56+NKG2C- and CD3+CD56-NKG2C+) from several donors had their TCR beta-chain repertoires profiled. All eight donors whose samples were sequenced were randomly selected healthy volunteers, three of them men and five women. The libraries were sequenced on Illumina HiSeq 2000/2500, MiSeq or NextSeq, producing 2 x 150 bp reads. Among the eight sequenced donors, seven were HCMV-seropositive and one was HCMV-seronegative. Broad study findings and their caveats: In several donors, the dominant CD3+CD56+NKG2C+ clonotypes were among the top 10 CD8+ clonotypes and accounted for about 1.0-7.5% of CD8+ T cells. Whether the expanded NKG2C-expressing T cell clones were specific for HCMV antigens remained unclear. Those dominant clonotypes were again the most abundant among CD3+CD56-NKG2C+ cells in a handful of donors, at about 25-65%.

CDR1 and CDR2 (MGHDK, SYGVNS) derive from the germline V gene. Taken from cysteine to phenylalanine, the CDR3 has 14 residues. A DNA sequence was not provided. Notes on this clonotype: Its recognized antigen is unknown.

Sequencing was carried out with an Illumina HiSeq 2000. TCR beta cDNA libraries were prepared using 5'RACE template switching, which introduced a universal primer site and unique molecular identifiers. Priming for cDNA synthesis came from the TCR beta constant segment, and two successive PCR amplification steps followed. The authors processed their data as follows. MIGEC was used to demultiplex reads and group reads by UMI, and MiTCR was used to assemble and quantify clonotypes. Only TCR cDNA sequences supported by at least two reads were kept to exclude erroneous sequences. The tcR package was used for downstream repertoire analysis, and clonotypes were matched across fractions by CDR3 nucleotide sequence plus V segment. Antigen specificity was annotated against VDJdb with VDJmatch, allowing one amino acid substitution in CDR3. After TCRdb reprocessed the reads, each CDR3 protein sequence was kept as one row, without DNA. The V and J calls here are based on TCRdb, not the publication. The record for this sample contains hundreds of thousands of distinct CDR3 sequences. The ten largest account for approximately 6.8% of the sample.

HCMV-specific IgG was detected in serum with a commercial ELISA kit to determine HCMV serostatus. Ficoll density gradient centrifugation was used to isolate peripheral blood mononuclear cells from blood. This receptor was obtained from a woman between 18 and 70 years old in good health. Sequenced: blood T cells: a sorted CD56 or NKG2C T cell subset, CD4+ or CD8+ T cells, or bulk PBMC T cells (not recorded which). The chain is assembled from TRBV25-1 and TRBJ1-3; without DNA, the TCRdb call of TRBD1 cannot be checked. The CDR3 reads as follows: CASSARVGGNTIYF. When the CDR3 is completed using the reference TRBV25-1 and TRBJ1-3 genes on either side, the full variable domain is EADIYQTPRYLVIGTGKKITLECSQTMGHDKMYWYQQDPGMELHLIHYSYGVNSTEKGDLSSESTVSRIRTEHFPLTLESARPSHTSQYLCASSARVGGNTIYFGEGSWLTVV.